The next 8 T cell receptor beta chains were all read from a single sample in a study of OX40 agonist ivuxolimab in advanced cancers. The protocol was immunoSEQ multiplex PCR, while the TCRdb copy is restricted to in-frame clones and leaves out a portion. This table has tens of thousands of clones, around four fifths appearing once. The sample in question was CD4+ or CD8+ T cells sorted from blood, obtained in a trial of the OX40 agonist ivuxolimab. The source is an adult with an advanced solid tumor such as melanoma, head and neck, liver or kidney cancer.

The chain links TRBV6-1 to TRBJ2-3, with TRBD2 matching 10 bases. The CDR3 consists of 15 residues. Germline values: CDR1 MNHNS, CDR2 SASEGT. After removal of 1 base from V and 4 bases from J, the junction contained 2 bases not matched to a gene. In nucleotides, the CDR3 is TGTGCCAGCAGTGAAGAAGCGGGGGGGCCAGATACGCAGTATTTT. Amino acids: CASSEEAGGPDTQYF.

This chain joins TRBV7-3 and TRBJ2-2; D is unresolved. This CDR3 has 14 residues. Germline CDR1 and CDR2: SGHTA and FQGTGA. Trimming stripped 1 base from V and 3 bases from J, with 6 bases between. The CDR3 spells CASSLNPDTGELFF. CDR3 in DNA: TGTGCCAGCAGCTTAAACCCTGACACCGGGGAGCTGTTTTTT.

The genes are TRBV30 and TRBJ1-6; 8 positions agree with TRBD1. This CDR3 has 16 amino acids. V shed 3 bases and J 6 bases; nucleotides not matched to a gene: 10. CDR1 and CDR2 (germline): GTSNPN, SVGIG (reference sequence). DNA of the CDR3: TGTGCCTGGAGCCTCCCGGGACAGGCCTTTAATTCACCCCTCCACTTT. Translating gives CAWSLPGQAFNSPLHF. Based on the CDR3 plus reference TRBV30 and TRBJ1-6, the full variable domain is SQTIHQWPATLVQPVGSPLSLECTVEGTSNPNLYWYRQAAGRGLQLLFYSVGIGQISSEVPQNLSASRPQDRQFILSSKKLLLSDSGFYLCAWSLPGQAFNSPLHFGNGTRLTVT.

The chain couples TRBV13 to TRBJ2-7; 12 bases are shared with TRBD2. The CDR3 is 16 amino acids. Germline lookup yields CDR1 PRHDT and CDR2 FYEKMQ (reference sequence). Unmatched junction bases numbered 7, after V lost 5 bases and J lost 2 bases. The CDR3 protein is CASSPTSGSSTYEQYF. Written as DNA, the CDR3 is TGTGCCAGCAGCCCGACTAGCGGGAGCTCTACCTACGAGCAGTACTTC.

The CDR3 loop reads CASSAPWDPQETQYF. The CDR3, as DNA: TGTGCCAGCAGCGCCCCCTGGGACCCCCAAGAGACCCAGTACTTC. The rearrangement joins TRBV9 to TRBJ2-5; D possibly matches TRBD1 or TRBD2 (5 bases each). Germline V gene sequence: CDR1 SGDLS, CDR2 YYNGEE. V lost 3 bases, J lost 1 base, and 13 bases lay in between. The CDR3 contains 15 residues.

The V call is TRBV7-2, the J call TRBJ1-2, with D unclear. The CDR3 has 11 amino acids. CDR1 SGHTA and CDR2 FQGNSA come from the germline V gene. V was trimmed by 1 base and J by 7 bases, leaving 4 bases between them. CDR3 sequence reads: CASSLVSGYTF. The CDR3 DNA is TGTGCCAGCAGCTTAGTAAGTGGCTACACCTTC.

The V gene is TRBV5-1, the J gene TRBJ1-1; D remains unclear. The ends were cut back, 7 bases at V and 1 base at J, with 23 bases in the middle. This CDR3 comprises 17 residues. The V gene's germline CDR1 is SGHRS and CDR2 YFSETQ. As DNA, the CDR3 is TGCGCCAGCCGCTCCGGGCCGGTCATCCCAAGGAACACTGAAGCTTTCTTT. It codes for CASRSGPVIPRNTEAFF. Supplemented by reference TRBV5-1 and TRBJ1-1, the full variable domain reads KAGVTQTPRYLIKTRGQQVTLSCSPISGHRSVSWYQQTPGQGLQFLFEYFSETQRNKGNFPGRFSGRQFSNSRSEMNVSTLELGDSALYLCASRSGPVIPRNTEAFFGQGTRLTVV.

The chain joins TRBV5-8 to TRBJ2-1; 7 positions match TRBD2. The germline V gene encodes CDR1 SGHTS and CDR2 YDEGEE. V lost 1 base to trimming and J lost 2 bases; unmatched junction nucleotides: 3. There are 15 residues in the CDR3. CDR3 sequence: CASSLNGRPYNEQFF. The CDR3 DNA is TGTGCCAGCAGCTTGAACGGGAGGCCCTACAATGAGCAGTTCTTC.